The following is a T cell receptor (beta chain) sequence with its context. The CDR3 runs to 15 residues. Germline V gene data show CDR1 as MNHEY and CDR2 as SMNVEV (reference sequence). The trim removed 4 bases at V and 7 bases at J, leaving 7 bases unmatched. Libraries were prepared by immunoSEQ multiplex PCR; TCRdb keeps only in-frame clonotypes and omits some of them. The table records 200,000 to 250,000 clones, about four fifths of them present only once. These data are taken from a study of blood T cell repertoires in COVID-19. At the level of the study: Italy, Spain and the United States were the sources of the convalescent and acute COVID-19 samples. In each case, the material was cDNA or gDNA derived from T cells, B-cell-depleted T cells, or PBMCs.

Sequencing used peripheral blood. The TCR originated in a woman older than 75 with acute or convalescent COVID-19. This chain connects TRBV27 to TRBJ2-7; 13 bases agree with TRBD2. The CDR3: CASSSWTSGGSEQYF. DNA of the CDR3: TGTGCCAGCAGTTCTTGGACTAGCGGGGGAAGTGAGCAGTACTTC.